This T cell receptor (beta chain) derives from a study of blood T cell repertoires in COVID-19. Study summary: Acute and convalescent COVID-19 specimens originated in the United States, Italy and Spain. The analysed material was cDNA or gDNA that came from T cells, B-cell-depleted T cells, or PBMCs.

The CDR3 is made up of 16 amino acids. The V end was cut by 5 bases, the J end by 7 bases, with 21 bases between. CDR1 is MNHEY, CDR2 SVGEGT, per germline. Original data processing: Researchers report that nucleated cell counts were estimated from reference gene primer amplification. Sequencing was performed with immunoSEQ multiplex PCR; in TCRdb, only in-frame clones are kept and a portion is missing. The DNA gave D and trimming, while V, J and clone size come from that table. In the table there are some 86,000 clones, around 85% of which are singletons. This clone came up once. Sequencing was done on a sample of peripheral blood. This TCR was recovered from a woman in her seventies with acute or convalescent COVID-19. V gene TRBV6-2 or TRBV6-3 combines with J gene TRBJ1-5, with D uncertain. The CDR3 loop reads CASSPYSVGMSQPQHF. Here the CDR3 DNA reads TGTGCCAGCAGTCCCTACTCCGTCGGGATGTCACAGCCCCAGCATTTT.